Listed here are 19 T cell receptor beta chains from one sample, sequenced in a study of PD-L1 blockade in urothelial cancer. Libraries were prepared by immunoSEQ multiplex PCR; TCRdb keeps only in-frame clonotypes and omits some of them. This repertoire shows about 52,000 clones, 60% to 80% found once; its top ten account for more than 3.5%. The sequences come from PBMCs, collected around atezolizumab (anti-PD-L1) treatment. These receptors all stem from a man between 65 and 80 years old with urothelial cancer.

This clone was observed a handful of times. The chain joins TRBV7-2 to TRBJ2-7, with 12 nucleotides matching TRBD2. This CDR3 comprises 14 residues. The V and J ends lost 5 bases and 7 bases, in that order; junction bases with no gene match: 6. The germline V gene encodes CDR1 SGHTA and CDR2 FQGNSA. The CDR3 sequence: CASSALAGGGEQYF. CDR3 nucleotide sequence: TGTGCCAGCAGCGCCCTAGCGGGAGGGGGGGAGCAGTACTTC. Full variable domain (outside the CDR3, taken from reference TRBV7-2 and TRBJ2-7): GAGVSQSPSNKVTEKGKDVELRCDPISGHTALYWYRQSLGQGLEFLIYFQGNSAPDKSGLPSDRFSAERTGGSVSTLTIQRTQQEDSAVYLCASSALAGGGEQYFGPGTRLTVT.

This clone is labeled as medium-sized. V usage is TRBV6-6 and J usage is TRBJ1-1; 7 bases align to TRBD1. This CDR3 is built from 12 residues. The germline CDR1 and CDR2 sequences are MNHNY and SVGAGI (reference sequence). V was clipped by 2 bases and J by 8 bases; unmatched bases: 2. The CDR3 reads CASSYTGQEAFF. As DNA, the CDR3 is TGTGCCAGCAGTTACACGGGACAGGAAGCTTTCTTT.

This sequence joins TRBV4-3 and TRBJ1-3; 7 nucleotides line up with TRBD1. Unmatched junction bases numbered 4, after V lost 3 bases and J lost 2 bases. The CDR3 has 15 residues. CDR1 and CDR2 from the germline V gene are LGHNA and YSLEER. CDR3: CASSHRTGPGNTIYF. As DNA, the CDR3 is TGCGCCAGCAGCCACCGGACAGGCCCTGGAAACACCATATATTTT.

The chain is built from TRBV5-1 and TRBJ2-2; D unresolved. V was trimmed by 0 bases and J by 0 bases, leaving 6 bases between them. CDR3 length: 15 residues. Germline CDR1 and CDR2: SGHRS and YFSETQ. This CDR3 reads CASSLGLANTGELFF. The CDR3 DNA sequence: TGCGCCAGCAGCTTGGGACTGGCGAACACCGGGGAGCTGTTTTTT.

This chain connects TRBV7-2 to TRBJ2-7, with a weak D call TRBD2 (6 bases). This CDR3 spans 15 amino acids. V was cut by 4 bases and J by 1 base, with 14 bases left in between. Germline V gene lookup returns CDR1 SGHTA and CDR2 FQGNSA. In DNA, the CDR3 is TGTGCCAGCAGCTCTATCGGGGGAGCGTCCTACGAGCAGTACTTC. It is translated as CASSSIGGASYEQYF. Supplemented by reference TRBV7-2 and TRBJ2-7, the full variable domain reads GAGVSQSPSNKVTEKGKDVELRCDPISGHTALYWYRQSLGQGLEFLIYFQGNSAPDKSGLPSDRFSAERTGGSVSTLTIQRTQQEDSAVYLCASSSIGGASYEQYFGPGTRLTVT.

The chain couples TRBV2 to TRBJ2-3; D gene ambiguous. The length of the CDR3 is 12 residues. The ends were cut back, 6 bases at V and 2 bases at J, with 6 bases in the middle. The germline V gene has CDR1 SNHLY and CDR2 FYNNEI. The CDR3: CASSVYTDTQYF. The CDR3 bases are TGTGCCAGCAGCGTATACACAGATACGCAGTATTTT.

The chain uses TRBV6-6 and TRBJ1-5, with TRBD1 identical over 9 bases. This CDR3 spans 14 amino acids. Trimming took 8 bases from V and 3 from J; bases not matched to a gene: 5. CDR1 is MNHNY, CDR2 SVGAGI, per germline (reference sequence). Here the CDR3 reads CASSRDRANQPQHF. The CDR3 DNA is TGTGCCAGCTCCCGGGACAGGGCCAATCAGCCCCAGCATTTT.

The chain combines TRBV4-2 with TRBJ1-2, with D possibly TRBD1 on 5 matching bases. Germline V lookup: CDR1 LGHNA, CDR2 YNFKEQ. V lost 4 bases, J lost 4 bases, and 16 bases lay in between. This CDR3 region has 15 residues. The CDR3 nucleotides are TGTGCCAGCAGCCGAACACCCGACAGTGGCTATGGCTACACCTTC. It encodes CASSRTPDSGYGYTF.

In its sample, this clone was seen a few times. This chain connects TRBV6-5 to TRBJ1-1; TRBD1 is a possible D gene (5 bases). The CDR3 spans 14 residues. The germline V gene encodes CDR1 MNHEY and CDR2 SVGAGI. V lost 8 bases, J lost 1 base, and 14 bases lay in between. The CDR3 DNA is TGTGCCAGCCGCCAATTCGGACAGAACACTGAAGCTTTCTTT. It translates to CASRQFGQNTEAFF.

V is TRBV5-1 and J is TRBJ2-4; 8 bases are shared with TRBD1. Germline V gives CDR1 SGHRS, CDR2 YFSETQ. The V and J ends lost 0 bases and 10 bases, in that order; junction bases with no gene match: 0. The CDR3 is made up of 12 amino acids. The CDR3 is CASSLGQGIQYF. The CDR3 DNA sequence: TGCGCCAGCAGCTTGGGACAGGGGATTCAGTACTTC.

The chain joins TRBV18 to TRBJ2-7, with 13 bases identical to TRBD2. The length of the CDR3 is 18 residues. Germline values: CDR1 KGHSH, CDR2 LQKENI. The ends lost 3 bases at V and 2 bases at J; junction bases unmatched: 10. The CDR3 region has the DNA TGTGCCAGCTCACCGATCGGACTAGCGGGAGTGTCCGCCTACGAGCAGTACTTC. Residues: CASSPIGLAGVSAYEQYF.

This chain links TRBV7-2 with TRBJ2-5, with D tentatively TRBD1 (6 bases). This CDR3 is 15 amino acids long. The V gene lost 1 base and the J gene lost 4 bases, with 13 bases spanning the gap. CDR1 and CDR2 from the germline V gene are SGHTA and FQGNSA. The CDR3 reads CASSLGQGQGETQYF. The CDR3 DNA reads TGTGCCAGCAGCTTAGGGCAGGGGCAAGGAGAGACCCAGTACTTC.

V and J are TRBV5-1 and TRBJ1-4, with 9 bases aligning to TRBD1. Trimming took 2 bases from V and 8 from J; bases not matched to a gene: 4. CDR1 SGHRS and CDR2 YFSETQ come from the germline V gene. This CDR3 is 14 amino acids long. In DNA, the CDR3 is TGCGCCAGCAGCTTCGGGACAGGGCGAGAAAAACTGTTTTTT. This gives the protein CASSFGTGREKLFF.

The chain uses TRBV19 and TRBJ1-4; maybe TRBD1 (5 bases). Germline V gene data show CDR1 as LNHDA and CDR2 as SQIVND (reference sequence). Trimming left V 6 bases short and J 7 bases short, with 21 bases between. This CDR3 contains 16 residues. This chain's CDR3 is CASRQAAQVRSEKLFF. Written as DNA, the CDR3 is TGTGCCAGTAGACAGGCCGCACAGGTTCGGAGTGAAAAACTGTTTTTT.

The V call is TRBV28, the J call TRBJ1-3; no definite D call. The CDR3 extends over 13 amino acids. The germline gives CDR1 MDHEN, CDR2 SYDVKM. Trimming left V 5 bases short and J 5 bases short, with 10 bases between. Here the CDR3 reads CASSPSLRNTIYF. The CDR3 DNA is TGTGCCAGCAGTCCGTCCCTTCGAAACACCATATATTTT.

This chain connects TRBV7-8 to TRBJ1-5; weak D call: TRBD1 (6 bases). Germline CDR1 SGHVS, CDR2 FQNEAQ. V lost 0 bases and J lost 3, with 12 bases in between. CDR3 length equals 16 residues. CDR3 loop: CASSLAQGWVNQPQHF. Written as DNA, the CDR3 is TGTGCCAGCAGCTTAGCGCAGGGGTGGGTCAATCAGCCCCAGCATTTT.

As to this clone: Other DNA sequences within the sample encode an identical CDR3. J is TRBJ2-7 and V is TRBV11-3, with 12 bases fitting TRBD2. Germline assignment: CDR1 SGHNT and CDR2 YENEEA. Unmatched junction bases numbered 6, after V lost 6 bases and J lost 6 bases. This CDR3 is built from 14 residues. CDR3 region: CASSLLAGGFEQYF. CDR3 nucleotides: TGTGCCAGCAGTCTACTAGCGGGAGGTTTCGAGCAGTACTTC. Full variable domain (rest looked up from reference TRBV11-3 and TRBJ2-7): EAGVVQSPRYKIIEKKQPVAFWCNPISGHNTLYWYLQNLGQGPELLIRYENEEAVDDSQLPKDRFSAERLKGVDSTLKIQPAELGDSAVYLCASSLLAGGFEQYFGPGTRLTVT.

The sample holds a few counts of this clone. V and J are TRBV5-1 and TRBJ2-3; a possible D gene is TRBD1 (5 bases). V lost 4 bases and J 2 bases, leaving 14 bases between the germline ends. The CDR3 has 15 residues. Germline lookup yields CDR1 SGHRS and CDR2 YFSETQ. CDR3 nucleotide sequence: TGCGCCAGCAGCCCCACGGACGGACACACAGATACGCAGTATTTT. Encoded protein: CASSPTDGHTDTQYF.

The chain combines TRBV19 with TRBJ1-1; TRBD1 matches at 8 bases. The CDR3 sequence is 16 residues long. V was clipped by 7 bases and J by 1 base; unmatched bases: 11. Germline assignment: CDR1 LNHDA and CDR2 SQIVND (reference sequence). The CDR3 DNA is TGTGCCAGTAAGGGCGTCCGACAGGGGAGGAACACTGAAGCTTTCTTT. It yields the protein CASKGVRQGRNTEAFF.